The 13 T cell receptor beta chains reported below all come from one sample, sequenced in a study of blood T cell repertoires in COVID-19. The method was immunoSEQ multiplex PCR; TCRdb's version includes in-frame clones alone and lacks a portion of them. The table lists more than 150,000 clones, 75% to 90% of them singletons, with about 15% in the top ten. The sample was peripheral blood. The receptors derive from a woman aged 40 to 55 with acute or convalescent COVID-19.

This sequence joins TRBV25-1 and TRBJ1-5; 8 nucleotides match TRBD1. The CDR3 loop spans 16 amino acids. V lost 3 bases and J lost 3; bases outside the gene matches: 7. The germline gives CDR1 MGHDK, CDR2 SYGVNS. CDR3 in DNA: TGTGCCAGCAGTGATGGGGGGACAGGCTACAATCAGCCCCAGCATTTT. Translated: CASSDGGTGYNQPQHF.

There are a few counts of this clone. The V call is TRBV3-1 (or the pseudogene TRBV3-2), the J call TRBJ2-2, with 10 positions matching TRBD2. Looked up from germline, CDR1 is LGHDT and CDR2 is YNNKEL (reference sequence). Trimming removed 6 bases from V and 6 bases from J; junction bases left unmatched: 7. This CDR3 is built from 15 residues. The CDR3 loop is CASRQWTSGSGELFF. The CDR3 coding sequence is TGTGCCAGCAGACAGTGGACTAGCGGCTCCGGGGAGCTGTTTTTT.

The table lists this clone with a count of one. V usage is TRBV19 and J usage is TRBJ2-3; D is uncertain. Per germline, CDR1 LNHDA and CDR2 SQIVND (reference sequence). The V and J ends lost 7 bases and 4 bases respectively, with 15 bases between them. The CDR3 runs to 14 residues. CDR3 region: CASKPLDLADTQYF. CDR3 coding DNA: TGTGCCAGTAAACCCCTCGACCTAGCAGATACGCAGTATTTT. The full variable domain, in which reference TRBV19 and TRBJ2-3 provide the parts outside the CDR3, is DGGITQSPKYLFRKEGQNVTLSCEQNLNHDAMYWYRQDPGQGLRLIYYSQIVNDFQKGDIAEGYSVSREKKESFPLTVTSAQKNPTAFYLCASKPLDLADTQYFGPGTRLTVL.

The chain carries TRBV30 and TRBJ2-3, with D hard to call. Trimming left V 0 bases short and J 5 bases short, with 6 bases between. CDR1 and CDR2 (germline): GTSNPN, SVGIG (reference sequence). The CDR3 extends over 12 amino acids. The CDR3 here is CAWSVTRDTQYF. The CDR3 DNA reads TGTGCCTGGAGTGTAACGAGAGATACGCAGTATTTT.

CDR3 coding DNA: TGCAGTGCTAGTCTAGCCCGAGGGCAGTTCTTC. As protein: CSASLARGQFF. The rearrangement links TRBV20-1 to TRBJ2-1, with D possibly TRBD2 on 5 matching bases. Germline V gene lookup returns CDR1 DFQATT and CDR2 SNEGSKA (reference sequence). V shed 3 bases and J shed 12 bases, with 12 bases lying between them. This CDR3 is built from 11 residues.

Only one count was recorded for this clone. The J gene is TRBJ2-1, the V gene TRBV24-1, with D perhaps matching TRBD2 (5 bases). Between the trimmed V and J ends, which lost 1 base and 14 bases, there was a span of 11 bases. This CDR3 has 12 residues. Germline values: CDR1 KGHDR, CDR2 SFDVKD. The CDR3 DNA sequence: TGTGCCACCAGTGATTTTGGCCCCGGGGAGTTCTTC. It specifies CATSDFGPGEFF.

V is TRBV19 and J is TRBJ1-1; 11 bases align to TRBD1. The CDR3 covers 16 residues. The V gene's germline CDR1 is LNHDA and CDR2 SQIVND (reference sequence). After removal of 5 bases from V and 6 bases from J, the junction contained 11 bases not matched to a gene. Here the CDR3 DNA reads TGTGCCAGTAGTCCTGACCGGACAGGGGGCTACGCTGAAGCTTTCTTT. As protein: CASSPDRTGGYAEAFF.

This clone came up a few times. The chain links TRBV7-9 to TRBJ1-1; no clear D gene. From germline, CDR1 is SEHNR and CDR2 FQNEAQ (reference sequence). This CDR3 region has 13 residues. Trimming pared 5 bases from V and 3 bases from J, leaving 10 bases between. CDR3 amino acids: CASSDRTYTEAFF. In DNA, the CDR3 is TGTGCCAGCAGCGACCGGACTTACACTGAAGCTTTCTTT.

This clone was seen a single time. This sequence joins TRBV2 and TRBJ2-2, with a weak D call TRBD2 (6 bases). The germline CDR1 and CDR2 sequences are SNHLY and FYNNEI. The CDR3 runs 14 residues. V lost 7 bases and J lost 6, with 15 bases in between. CDR3 in DNA: TGTGCCAGCAAGGTCACTAGCAATCCCGGGGAGCTGTTTTTT. Encoded protein: CASKVTSNPGELFF.

The chain couples TRBV12-3 or TRBV12-4 to TRBJ1-3; D uncertain. CDR3 size: 11 residues. V gave up 6 bases and J gave up 4 bases, with 4 bases separating them. The CDR3 loop reads CASSRGNTIYF. CDR3 nucleotides: TGTGCCAGCAGCAGAGGAAACACCATATATTTT.

The CDR3 region is CASSRGYNEQFF. CDR3 nucleotides: TGTGCCAGCAGTAGGGGTTACAATGAGCAGTTCTTC. V usage is TRBV28 and J usage is TRBJ2-1; D perhaps matches TRBD1 (5 bases). The germline CDR1 and CDR2 sequences are MDHEN and SYDVKM. The CDR3 covers 12 residues. Trimming stripped 5 bases from V and 4 bases from J, with 6 bases between.

The chain links TRBV12-3 or TRBV12-4 to TRBJ1-1; D unclear. Trimming shortened V by 2 bases and J by 10 bases, and 11 bases separated the two germline ends. This CDR3 is 12 amino acids long. The CDR3 DNA reads as TGTGCCAGCAGTTTACCCACTATAGCAGCTTTCTTT. It codes for CASSLPTIAAFF.

V and J are TRBV10-3 and TRBJ1-2; D ambiguous. The CDR3 consists of 13 residues. Trimming left V 4 bases short and J 1 base short, with 7 bases between. CDR1 is ENHRY, CDR2 SYGVKD, per germline. Written as DNA, the CDR3 is TGTGCCATCAGTGGCAGGAATAACTATGGCTACACCTTC. Protein product: CAISGRNNYGYTF.